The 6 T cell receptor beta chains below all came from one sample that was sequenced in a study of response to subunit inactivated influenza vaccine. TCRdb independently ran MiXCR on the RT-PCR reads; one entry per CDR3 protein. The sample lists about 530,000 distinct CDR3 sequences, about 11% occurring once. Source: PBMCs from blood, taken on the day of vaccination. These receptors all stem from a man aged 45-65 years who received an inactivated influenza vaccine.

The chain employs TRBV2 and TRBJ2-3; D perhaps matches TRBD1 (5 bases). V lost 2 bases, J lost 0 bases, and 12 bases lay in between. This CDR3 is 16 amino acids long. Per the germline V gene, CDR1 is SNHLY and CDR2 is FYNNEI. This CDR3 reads CASSEHDRSSTDTQYF. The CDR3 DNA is TGTGCCAGCAGTGAACATGACAGATCTAGCACAGATACGCAGTATTTT.

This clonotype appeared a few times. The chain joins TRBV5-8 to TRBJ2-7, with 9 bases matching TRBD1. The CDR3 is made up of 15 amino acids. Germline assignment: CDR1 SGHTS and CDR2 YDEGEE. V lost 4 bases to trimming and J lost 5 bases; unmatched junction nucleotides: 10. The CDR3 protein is CASSMPGTGFDEQYF. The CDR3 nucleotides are TGTGCCAGCAGCATGCCCGGGACAGGGTTCGACGAGCAGTACTTC.

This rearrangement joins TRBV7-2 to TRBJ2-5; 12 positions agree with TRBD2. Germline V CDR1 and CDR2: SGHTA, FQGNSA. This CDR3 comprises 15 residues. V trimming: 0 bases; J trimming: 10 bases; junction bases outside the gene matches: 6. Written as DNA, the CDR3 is TGTGCCAGCAGCTTAGCTCATCTAGCGGGAGGGGGCCAGTACTTC. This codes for CASSLAHLAGGGQYF.

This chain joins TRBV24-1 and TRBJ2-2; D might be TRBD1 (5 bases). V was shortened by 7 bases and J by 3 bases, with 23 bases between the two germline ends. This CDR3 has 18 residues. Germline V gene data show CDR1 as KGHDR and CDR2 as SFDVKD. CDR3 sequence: CATSPREGIGAYTGELFF. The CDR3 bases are TGTGCCACCAGCCCTAGGGAAGGAATAGGGGCGTACACCGGGGAGCTGTTTTTT.

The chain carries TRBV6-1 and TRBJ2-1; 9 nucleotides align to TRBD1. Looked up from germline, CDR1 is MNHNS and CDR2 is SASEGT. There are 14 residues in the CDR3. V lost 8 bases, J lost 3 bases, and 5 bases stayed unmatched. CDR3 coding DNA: TGTGCCAGCGGCCGGGACAGGGACTACAATGAGCAGTTCTTC. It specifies CASGRDRDYNEQFF.

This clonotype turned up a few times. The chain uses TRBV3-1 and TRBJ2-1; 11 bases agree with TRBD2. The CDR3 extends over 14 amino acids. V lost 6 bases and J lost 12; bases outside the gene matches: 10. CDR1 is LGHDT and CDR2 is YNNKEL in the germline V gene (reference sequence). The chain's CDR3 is CASRTSGAPFGQFF. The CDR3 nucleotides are TGTGCCAGCAGGACTAGCGGGGCACCTTTCGGGCAGTTCTTC.